Below, one TCR beta chain is given with its context. Germline V gene sequence: CDR1 KGHDR, CDR2 SFDVKD. The V gene lost 4 bases and the J gene lost 2 bases, with 12 bases spanning the gap. The CDR3 is made up of 15 amino acids. Generated by immunoSEQ multiplex PCR, the TCRdb table keeps only in-frame clones and is missing some. The sample includes around 180,000 clones, 70% to 90% of them seen just once. The entry originates in a study of blood T cell repertoires in COVID-19. The chain recombines TRBV24-1 with TRBJ2-3; D unclear. The clonotype originates from a man between 65 and 85 years old with active or convalescent COVID-19. The sample consisted of peripheral blood. Written as DNA, the CDR3 is TGTGCCACCAGTGACGCCCAGGCAACCACAGATACGCAGTATTTT. This sequence encodes CATSDAQATTDTQYF.